The next 14 T cell receptor beta chains were all read from a single sample in a study of beta chain features in type 1 diabetes. As every portion of the isolated RNA was reverse transcribed, the sequencing read expressed TCRB transcripts. Only in-frame clones appear in the TCRdb table, and some are missing; sequencing was by immunoSEQ multiplex PCR. The sample carries about 260,000 clones, 68% recorded once. Sequencing was performed on naive CD4+ T cells from blood. The receptors were gathered from a man aged 30 to 45 in good health.

J is TRBJ2-7 and V is TRBV30, with 9 bases fitting TRBD1. Germline loops: CDR1 GTSNPN, CDR2 SVGIG (reference sequence). There are 16 residues in the CDR3. J lost 5 bases, V lost 4 bases, and 15 bases had no gene match. The CDR3 DNA follows: TGTGCCTGGATTGGGGCTTGGACAGGGGAGACTCACGAGCAGTACTTC. This translates into CAWIGAWTGETHEQYF.

This clone was counted between two and nine times. The chain joins TRBV10-3 to TRBJ2-3; D is uncertain. CDR1 ENHRY and CDR2 SYGVKD come from the germline V gene. Trimming took 0 bases from V and 6 from J, leaving 16 bases between them. This CDR3 is built from 16 residues. Here the CDR3 DNA reads TGTGCCATCAGTGAGTCGCGCCAATCTACATTGGATACGCAGTATTTT. As protein: CAISESRQSTLDTQYF.

In its sample, this clone was seen a few times. One end of the junction is discordant with germline, which a read error may explain. V and J are TRBV30 and TRBJ2-7; D is possibly TRBD1 (5 bases). The CDR3 contains 14 residues. Germline V gene data show CDR1 as GTSNPN and CDR2 as SVGIG (reference sequence). CDR3: CAWRTSGHSNEQYF. The CDR3 nucleotides read TGTGCCTGGAGAACCTCTGGACACTCCAACGAGCAGTACTTC.

The table lists this clone with a few counts. The rearrangement links TRBV7-2 to TRBJ1-6, with D possibly matching TRBD1 (5 bases). V was shortened by 5 bases and J by 4 bases, with 12 bases between the two germline ends. The CDR3 is 15 amino acids. Looked up from germline, CDR1 is SGHTA and CDR2 is FQGNSA. The CDR3 DNA reads as TGTGCCAGCAGCCGCCGGGACGGATATAATTCACCCCTCCACTTT. Translation: CASSRRDGYNSPLHF.

The chain combines TRBV5-4 with TRBJ1-1; 7 nucleotides align to TRBD1. The germline V gene encodes CDR1 SGHNT and CDR2 YYREEE (reference sequence). Losses at the gene ends were 1 base for V and 4 bases for J; bases not matched to a gene: 4. The CDR3 has 14 residues. The chain's CDR3 is CASSLKGASTEAFF. For the CDR3, the DNA is TGTGCCAGCAGCTTGAAGGGGGCCTCCACTGAAGCTTTCTTT.

The chain joins TRBV4-3 to TRBJ2-4; TRBD1 matches at 7 bases. The germline V gene encodes CDR1 LGHNA and CDR2 YSLEER. Losses at the gene ends were 1 base for V and 1 base for J; bases not matched to a gene: 4. The CDR3 has 16 residues. CDR3 in amino acids: CASSQGMTGAKNIQYF. As DNA, the CDR3 is TGCGCCAGCAGCCAAGGAATGACAGGGGCCAAAAACATTCAGTACTTC.

This clone was found a few times. The rearrangement links TRBV4-3 to TRBJ2-3; TRBD1 or TRBD2 may be the D gene (5 bases each). There are 15 residues in the CDR3. Looked up from germline, CDR1 is LGHNA and CDR2 is YSLEER. V shed 0 bases and J shed 4 bases, with 11 bases lying between them. In DNA form, the CDR3 reads TGCGCCAGCAGCCAAGACCCGGGACGATCAGATACGCAGTATTTT. Translation: CASSQDPGRSDTQYF.

This clone has just one count. The chain links TRBV10-3 to TRBJ1-5; D gene ambiguous. CDR1 and CDR2 from the germline V gene are ENHRY and SYGVKD. There are 15 residues in the CDR3. With 0 bases removed from V and 7 bases from J, the gap between germline ends came to 13 bases. CDR3 sequence (DNA): TGTGCCATCAGTGAGTCGATAGGGAATATGCAGCCCCAGCATTTT. Translation: CAISESIGNMQPQHF.

This sequence joins TRBV29-1 and TRBJ1-1; 8 bases fit TRBD1. The CDR3 spans 13 residues. Germline CDR1 SQVTM, CDR2 ANQGSEA. J was trimmed by 0 bases and V by 4 bases; bases with no gene match: 1. The CDR3 DNA reads as TGCAGCGTTGGGGGACAGGTGAACACTGAAGCTTTCTTT. Translated: CSVGGQVNTEAFF.

V gene TRBV5-1 combines with J gene TRBJ2-6; TRBD1 agrees at 8 bases. The germline V gene encodes CDR1 SGHRS and CDR2 YFSETQ. The CDR3 totals 17 residues. Losses at the gene ends were 4 bases for V and 0 bases for J; bases not matched to a gene: 6. In DNA form, the CDR3 reads TGCGCCAGCAGCACCGGACAGGGCCGCTCTGGGGCCAACGTCCTGACTTTC. Its translation is CASSTGQGRSGANVLTF.

This clone was found a few times. The rearrangement links TRBV7-2 to TRBJ2-7; D unresolved. Germline-derived CDR1 and CDR2 are SGHTA and FQGNSA. Trimming took off 2 bases at V and 7 bases at J, with 6 bases between the two ends. The CDR3 loop spans 11 amino acids. CDR3 amino acids: CASSLQTEQYF. CDR3 DNA sequence: TGTGCCAGCAGCTTACAGACTGAGCAGTACTTC.

This clone was picked up a small number of times. CDR3 sequence: CASTRNTEAFF. The CDR3 bases are TGTGCCTCAACTAGGAACACTGAAGCTTTCTTT. The chain recombines TRBV30 with TRBJ1-1; D is unresolved. The CDR3 is 11 amino acids. Germline V gene lookup returns CDR1 GTSNPN and CDR2 SVGIG (reference sequence). V lost 7 bases and J lost 1, with 7 bases in between. Combining the CDR3 with reference TRBV30 and TRBJ1-1 gives the whole variable domain SQTIHQWPATLVQPVGSPLSLECTVEGTSNPNLYWYRQAAGRGLQLLFYSVGIGQISSEVPQNLSASRPQDRQFILSSKKLLLSDSGFYLCASTRNTEAFFGQGTRLTVV.

This clone was seen only a few times. J is TRBJ2-3 and V is TRBV30, with TRBD2 matching over 11 bases. This CDR3 comprises 15 residues. J gave up 4 bases and V 3 bases, and 6 bases lay outside the gene matches. The germline V gene has CDR1 GTSNPN and CDR2 SVGIG (reference sequence). CDR3: CAWSPGLAGADTQYF. The CDR3 coding sequence is TGTGCCTGGAGCCCCGGACTAGCGGGCGCAGATACGCAGTATTTT.

There are a few counts of this clone. The rearrangement uses TRBV9 and TRBJ2-5, with D hard to call. Germline V lookup: CDR1 SGDLS, CDR2 YYNGEE. V was trimmed by 0 bases and J by 1 base, leaving 10 bases between them. CDR3 length: 15 residues. In DNA form, the CDR3 reads TGTGCCAGCAGCGTAGCTAGTACTATCCAAGAGACCCAGTACTTC. Translation: CASSVASTIQETQYF.